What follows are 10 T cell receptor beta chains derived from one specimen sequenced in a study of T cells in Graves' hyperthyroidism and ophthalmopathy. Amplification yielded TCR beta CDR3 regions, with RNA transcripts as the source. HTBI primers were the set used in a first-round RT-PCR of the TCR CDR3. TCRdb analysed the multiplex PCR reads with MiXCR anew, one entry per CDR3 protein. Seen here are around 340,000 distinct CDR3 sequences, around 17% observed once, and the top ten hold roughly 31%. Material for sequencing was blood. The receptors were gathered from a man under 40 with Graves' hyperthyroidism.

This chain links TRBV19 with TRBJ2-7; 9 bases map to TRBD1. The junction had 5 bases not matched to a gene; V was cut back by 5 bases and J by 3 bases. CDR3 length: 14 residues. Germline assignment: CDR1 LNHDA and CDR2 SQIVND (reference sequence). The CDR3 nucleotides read TGTGCCAGTAGTCCAGCGGGACAGGGCTACGAGCAGTACTTC. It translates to CASSPAGQGYEQYF. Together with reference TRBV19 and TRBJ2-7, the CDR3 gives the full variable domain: DGGITQSPKYLFRKEGQNVTLSCEQNLNHDAMYWYRQDPGQGLRLIYYSQIVNDFQKGDIAEGYSVSREKKESFPLTVTSAQKNPTAFYLCASSPAGQGYEQYFGPGTRLTVT.

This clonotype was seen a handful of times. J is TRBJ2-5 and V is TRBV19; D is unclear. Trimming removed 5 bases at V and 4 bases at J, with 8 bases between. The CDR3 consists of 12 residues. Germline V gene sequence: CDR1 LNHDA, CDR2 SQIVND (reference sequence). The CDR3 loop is CASSADGETQYF. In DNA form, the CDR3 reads TGTGCCAGTAGTGCCGACGGAGAGACCCAGTACTTC.

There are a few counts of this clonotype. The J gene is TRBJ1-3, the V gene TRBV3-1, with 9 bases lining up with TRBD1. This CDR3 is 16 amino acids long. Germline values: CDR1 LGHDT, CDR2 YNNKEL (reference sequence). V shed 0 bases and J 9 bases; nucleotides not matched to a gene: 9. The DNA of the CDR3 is TGTGCCAGCAGCCAAGAATCGGACAGGGGATACGGCACCATATATTTT. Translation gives CASSQESDRGYGTIYF.

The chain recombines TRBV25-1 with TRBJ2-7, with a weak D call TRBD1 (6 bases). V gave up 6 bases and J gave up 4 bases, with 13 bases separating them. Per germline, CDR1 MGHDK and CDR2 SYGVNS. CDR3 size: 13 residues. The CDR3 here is CASRGALGYEQYF. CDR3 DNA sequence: TGTGCCAGCAGGGGGGCCTTGGGGTACGAGCAGTACTTC.

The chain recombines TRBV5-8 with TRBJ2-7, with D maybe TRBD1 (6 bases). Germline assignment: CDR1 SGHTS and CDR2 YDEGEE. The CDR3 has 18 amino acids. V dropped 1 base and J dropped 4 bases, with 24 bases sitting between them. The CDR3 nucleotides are TGTGCCAGCAGCTTGTCCGGCAGGGGAATTCTCGCTGGATACGAGCAGTACTTC. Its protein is CASSLSGRGILAGYEQYF.

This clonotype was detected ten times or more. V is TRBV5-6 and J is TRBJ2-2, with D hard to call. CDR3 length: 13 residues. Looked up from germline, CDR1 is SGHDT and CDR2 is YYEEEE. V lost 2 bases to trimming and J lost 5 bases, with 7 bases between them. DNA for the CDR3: TGTGCCAGCAGCTTCGACCTTACCGGGGAGCTGTTTTTT. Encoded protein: CASSFDLTGELFF.

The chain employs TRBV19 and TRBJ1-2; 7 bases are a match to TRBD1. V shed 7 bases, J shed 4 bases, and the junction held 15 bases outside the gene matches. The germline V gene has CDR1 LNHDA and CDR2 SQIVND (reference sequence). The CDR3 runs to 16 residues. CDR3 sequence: CASMPEASGTVYGYTF. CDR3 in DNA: TGTGCCAGTATGCCGGAAGCCTCCGGGACAGTCTATGGCTACACCTTC. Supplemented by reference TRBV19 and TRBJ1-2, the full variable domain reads DGGITQSPKYLFRKEGQNVTLSCEQNLNHDAMYWYRQDPGQGLRLIYYSQIVNDFQKGDIAEGYSVSREKKESFPLTVTSAQKNPTAFYLCASMPEASGTVYGYTFGSGTRLTVV.

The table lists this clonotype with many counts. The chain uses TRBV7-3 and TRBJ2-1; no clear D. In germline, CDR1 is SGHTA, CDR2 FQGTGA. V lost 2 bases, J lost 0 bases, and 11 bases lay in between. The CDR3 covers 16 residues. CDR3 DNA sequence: TGTGCCAGCAGCTTAGGTGTTAGGAGCTCCTACAATGAGCAGTTCTTC. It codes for CASSLGVRSSYNEQFF.

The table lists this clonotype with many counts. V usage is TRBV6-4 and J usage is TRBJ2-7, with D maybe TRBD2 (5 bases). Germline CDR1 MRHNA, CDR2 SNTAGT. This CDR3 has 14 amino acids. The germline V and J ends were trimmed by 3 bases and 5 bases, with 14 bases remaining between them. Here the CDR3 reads CASSESGVSHEQYF. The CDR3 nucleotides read TGTGCCAGCAGTGAAAGCGGCGTCAGCCACGAGCAGTACTTC.

This CDR3 reads CASSHRDKYYEQYF. The CDR3 DNA follows: TGTGCCAGCAGCCACAGGGACAAATACTACGAGCAGTACTTC. This sequence joins TRBV9 and TRBJ2-7, with a weak D call TRBD1 (6 bases). Trimming removed 4 bases from V and 3 bases from J, with 14 bases in between. Germline-derived CDR1 and CDR2 are SGDLS and YYNGEE. There are 14 residues in the CDR3.